The 8 T cell receptor beta chains below all came from one sample that was sequenced in a study of blood T cell repertoires in COVID-19. Sequencing was performed with immunoSEQ multiplex PCR; in TCRdb, only in-frame clones are kept and a portion is missing. The sample lists about 82,000 clones; around four fifths were seen once. The material sequenced was peripheral blood. These receptors originate from a man aged 80 or over with active or convalescent COVID-19.

The rearrangement uses TRBV10-3 and TRBJ1-1; D is possibly TRBD1 (5 bases). The V gene's germline CDR1 is ENHRY and CDR2 SYGVKD. V gave up 4 bases and J gave up 5 bases, with 14 bases separating them. This CDR3 contains 14 residues. In DNA, the CDR3 is TGTGCCATCAGTGGAATAAGGGGCCGGACTGAAGCTTTCTTT. Its translation: CAISGIRGRTEAFF.

This clone showed up just a few times. The chain couples TRBV28 to TRBJ1-6; D remains ambiguous. The CDR3 runs 14 residues. V shed 11 bases and J shed 6 bases, with 17 bases lying between them. The germline gives CDR1 MDHEN, CDR2 SYDVKM. CDR3 sequence reads: CAHFGLGSNSPLHF. DNA for the CDR3: TGTGCCCACTTCGGCTTAGGGAGTAATTCACCCCTCCACTTT.

The rearrangement uses TRBV25-1 and TRBJ2-3; 9 nucleotides agree with TRBD1. Losses at the gene ends were 2 bases for V and 12 bases for J; bases not matched to a gene: 3. The CDR3 spans 12 residues. Germline assignment: CDR1 MGHDK and CDR2 SYGVNS. CDR3 coding DNA: TGTGCCAGCAGTGAAGGGACAGGGCCCCAGTATTTT. It is translated as CASSEGTGPQYF.

V gene TRBV2 combines with J gene TRBJ2-7; TRBD2 is a possible D gene (6 bases). CDR3 size: 12 residues. V lost 4 bases and J lost 6, with 10 bases in between. Germline CDR1 and CDR2: SNHLY and FYNNEI. The CDR3 DNA reads TGTGCCAGCAGTGGGGACTCGGGCGAGCAGTACGTC. Its protein is CASSGDSGEQYV.

The chain is built from TRBV10-2 and TRBJ2-2, with no clear D. Germline V lookup: CDR1 WSHSY, CDR2 SAAADI. The CDR3 has 13 amino acids. Trimming pared 4 bases from V and 6 bases from J, leaving 9 bases between. The CDR3 sequence is CASSGVAAGELFF. The CDR3 bases are TGCGCCAGCAGTGGGGTAGCAGCCGGGGAGCTGTTTTTT.

This chain joins TRBV28 and TRBJ2-3, with 11 positions matching TRBD2. The CDR3 covers 15 residues. Germline trimming cut 3 bases from V and 9 bases from J; bases unmatched to any gene: 8. The V gene's germline CDR1 is MDHEN and CDR2 SYDVKM. The CDR3 coding sequence is TGTGCCAGCAGTTTTCCTAGCGGGGGGCAGGGAACGCAGTATTTT. It encodes CASSFPSGGQGTQYF.

The rearrangement joins TRBV30 to TRBJ2-2, with 9 nucleotides matching TRBD2. Trimming cost V 2 bases and J 5 bases; bases outside gene matches: 9. The CDR3 length is 16 residues. Germline CDR1 GTSNPN, CDR2 SVGIG (reference sequence). Here the CDR3 reads CAWSNLAGAGTGELFF. The CDR3 DNA reads as TGTGCCTGGAGTAACTTAGCGGGAGCTGGGACCGGGGAGCTGTTTTTT.

The chain uses TRBV20-1 and TRBJ2-5; 13 bases are shared with TRBD2. J was trimmed by 4 bases and V by 3 bases; bases with no gene match: 2. This CDR3 spans 14 amino acids. The germline CDR1 and CDR2 sequences are DFQATT and SNEGSKA (reference sequence). CDR3 DNA sequence: TGCAGTGCTAGTGGGACTAGCGGGGTAGAGACCCAGTACTTC. It codes for CSASGTSGVETQYF.